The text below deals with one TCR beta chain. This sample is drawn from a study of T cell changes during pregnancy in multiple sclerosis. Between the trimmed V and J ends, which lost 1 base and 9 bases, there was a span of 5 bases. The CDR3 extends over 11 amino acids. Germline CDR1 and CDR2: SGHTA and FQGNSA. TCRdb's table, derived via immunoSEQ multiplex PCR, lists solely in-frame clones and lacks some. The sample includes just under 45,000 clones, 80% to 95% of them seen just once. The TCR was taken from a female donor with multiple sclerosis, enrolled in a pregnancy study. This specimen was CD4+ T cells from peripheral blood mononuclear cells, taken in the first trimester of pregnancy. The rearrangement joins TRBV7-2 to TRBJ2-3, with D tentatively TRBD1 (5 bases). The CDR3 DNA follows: TGTGCCAGCAGCTTAGGGGGCACGCAGTATTTT. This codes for CASSLGGTQYF.